What follows are 9 T cell receptor beta chains derived from one specimen sequenced in a study of technical replicates of blood from a few donors. Data came from immunoSEQ multiplex PCR; TCRdb stores just in-frame clones and leaves some out. The sample records 10,000 or so clones, 90% to 95% being singletons. Sequenced: PBMCs. The receptors originated from a human donor in good health.

V gene TRBV29-1 combines with J gene TRBJ2-5, with a tentative D call TRBD2 (5 bases). The V gene's germline CDR1 is SQVTM and CDR2 ANQGSEA. This CDR3 comprises 11 residues. V was pared by 7 bases and J by 1 base, with 7 bases between. As DNA, the CDR3 is TGCAGCGGTAGCGTCCAAGAGACCCAGTACTTC. It specifies CSGSVQETQYF.

The V call is TRBV6-1, the J call TRBJ2-2; D remains unclear. V lost 6 bases and J lost 3, with 23 bases in between. CDR3 size: 18 residues. The germline V gene encodes CDR1 MNHNS and CDR2 SASEGT. CDR3 coding DNA: TGTGCCAGCAGCGAATTGGGTCGGGTGAACCGGTACACCGGGGAGCTGTTTTTT. Translation: CASSELGRVNRYTGELFF.

This sequence joins TRBV18 and TRBJ2-2; 8 nucleotides match TRBD2. The CDR3 contains 16 residues. The ends lost 0 bases at V and 3 bases at J; junction bases unmatched: 3. Germline V gene lookup returns CDR1 KGHSH and CDR2 LQKENI. CDR3 DNA sequence: TGTGCCAGCTCACCACCGGTACTAGCGGACACCGGGGAGCTGTTTTTT. Residues: CASSPPVLADTGELFF.

The chain has TRBV6-1 and TRBJ2-7; 9 bases fit TRBD2. The CDR3 has 15 residues. V was pared by 6 bases and J by 3 bases, with 9 bases of the junction left unmatched. Germline CDR1 MNHNS, CDR2 SASEGT. The CDR3 here is CASRHVSSGDYEQYF. In DNA, the CDR3 is TGTGCCAGCAGGCATGTCTCTAGCGGGGACTACGAGCAGTACTTC.

The chain links TRBV27 to TRBJ2-7; D is unresolved. The length of the CDR3 is 11 residues. CDR1 is MNHEY and CDR2 is SMNVEV in the germline V gene (reference sequence). V was cut by 11 bases and J by 4 bases, with 12 bases left in between. This CDR3 is CARCYPYEQYF. CDR3 nucleotides: TGTGCCCGGTGCTACCCATACGAGCAGTACTTC.

The chain recombines TRBV5-6 with TRBJ1-4, with TRBD1 identical over 10 bases. CDR1 SGHDT and CDR2 YYEEEE come from the germline V gene. This CDR3 has 13 residues. V lost 9 bases, J lost 5 bases, and 4 bases stayed unmatched. The CDR3 sequence: CANPGQGNEKLFF. The CDR3 DNA reads as TGTGCCAACCCGGGACAGGGGAATGAAAAACTGTTTTTT. The full variable domain, with the rest looked up from reference TRBV5-6 and TRBJ1-4, is DAGVTQSPTHLIKTRGQQVTLRCSPKSGHDTVSWYQQALGQGPQFIFQYYEEEERQRGNFPDRFSGHQFPNYSSELNVNALLLGDSALYLCANPGQGNEKLFFGSGTQLSVL.

The V gene is TRBV5-6, the J gene TRBJ1-1, with 7 bases aligning to TRBD1. Germline lookup yields CDR1 SGHDT and CDR2 YYEEEE. The ends lost 7 bases at V and 3 bases at J; junction bases unmatched: 12. CDR3 length: 15 residues. CDR3 loop: CASFKPGGSDTEAFF. Here the CDR3 DNA reads TGTGCCAGCTTTAAGCCAGGGGGGAGCGACACTGAAGCTTTCTTT.

CDR3 residues: CASRRTRGQETQYF. The CDR3 coding sequence is TGTGCCAGCAGAAGGACTAGAGGACAAGAGACCCAGTACTTC. V gene TRBV6-5 combines with J gene TRBJ2-5; 7 nucleotides line up with TRBD2. CDR1 is MNHEY and CDR2 is SVGAGI in the germline V gene. V was pared by 6 bases and J by 2 bases, with 6 bases of the junction left unmatched. The CDR3 sequence is 14 residues long.

V gene TRBV30 combines with J gene TRBJ2-2; no reliable D call. CDR3 size: 12 residues. Trimming pared 3 bases from V and 2 bases from J, leaving 4 bases between. Germline V gene sequence: CDR1 GTSNPN, CDR2 SVGIG (reference sequence). The CDR3 region is CAWRRNTGELFF. DNA of the CDR3: TGTGCCTGGAGGAGAAACACCGGGGAGCTGTTTTTT.